Listed here are 20 T cell receptor beta chains from one sample, sequenced in a study of blood T cell repertoires in COVID-19. Assay used: immunoSEQ multiplex PCR; TCRdb lists only in-frame clones, some missing. The sample records fewer than 200,000 clones, approximately 84% being singletons. The source material was peripheral blood. The receptors were gathered from a woman aged 45 to 65 with COVID-19, enrolled during active disease.

The chain recombines TRBV4-1 with TRBJ1-1; no reliable D call. The CDR3 length is 15 residues. CDR1 is MGHRA and CDR2 is YSYEKL in the germline V gene. Trimming stripped 1 base from V and 7 bases from J, with 16 bases between. This chain's CDR3 is CASSQAPRSLGEAFF. DNA for the CDR3: TGCGCCAGCAGCCAAGCACCCAGGTCTTTGGGTGAAGCTTTCTTT.

This clone was seen once. This chain joins TRBV7-2 and TRBJ2-2; D gene unclear. CDR3 length equals 12 residues. CDR1 and CDR2 from the germline V gene are SGHTA and FQGNSA. The V and J ends lost 5 bases and 6 bases respectively, with 7 bases between them. CDR3 amino acids: CASSPVAGELFF. CDR3 nucleotide sequence: TGTGCCAGCAGCCCAGTCGCCGGGGAGCTGTTTTTT.

The chain has TRBV9 and TRBJ2-1; 11 bases agree with TRBD2. CDR1 is SGDLS, CDR2 YYNGEE, per germline. V lost 4 bases to trimming and J lost 4 bases; unmatched junction nucleotides: 7. This CDR3 contains 16 residues. The CDR3 sequence is CASSSSGTSGYNEQFF. The CDR3 DNA follows: TGTGCCAGCAGCAGCTCCGGGACTAGCGGTTACAATGAGCAGTTCTTC.

The CDR3, as DNA: TGTGCCAGCAGTGAACCGGGACAGGGGACCTATGGCTACACCTTC. This translates into CASSEPGQGTYGYTF. V is TRBV25-1 and J is TRBJ1-2; 10 bases match TRBD1. Germline CDR1 MGHDK, CDR2 SYGVNS. Trimming took 2 bases from V and 4 from J; bases not matched to a gene: 4. The CDR3 is 15 residues long.

The rearrangement links TRBV12-5 to TRBJ2-2; D unclear. The V gene's germline CDR1 is LGHNT and CDR2 FRNRAP. Trimming shortened V by 7 bases and J by 4 bases, and 16 bases separated the two germline ends. This CDR3 is 15 amino acids long. CDR3 bases: TGTGCTAGTGTTGGCCGAGGCGGAGCCACCGGGGAGCTGTTTTTT. Translation: CASVGRGGATGELFF.

Turning to this clone: In the same sample, other DNA sequences code for this CDR3. The genes are TRBV5-5 and TRBJ1-5, with 8 bases fitting TRBD1. Per germline, CDR1 SGHKS and CDR2 YYEKEE (reference sequence). This CDR3 is built from 16 residues. The V gene end was trimmed by 0 bases and the J gene end by 6 bases; junction bases not matched to a gene: 8. For the CDR3, the DNA is TGTGCCAGCAGCTTGGGACAGGGGATTCCATCTCAGCCCCAGCATTTT. Translated, it gives CASSLGQGIPSQPQHF.

V gene TRBV5-6 combines with J gene TRBJ2-3, with 7 positions matching TRBD1. The junction had 8 bases not matched to a gene; V was cut back by 2 bases and J by 5 bases. The germline V gene has CDR1 SGHDT and CDR2 YYEEEE. CDR3 length equals 15 residues. The CDR3 DNA follows: TGTGCCAGCAGCTTATCATTTACAGGGGTAGATACGCAGTATTTT. Its translation is CASSLSFTGVDTQYF. Combining the CDR3 with reference TRBV5-6 and TRBJ2-3 gives the whole variable domain DAGVTQSPTHLIKTRGQQVTLRCSPKSGHDTVSWYQQALGQGPQFIFQYYEEEERQRGNFPDRFSGHQFPNYSSELNVNALLLGDSALYLCASSLSFTGVDTQYFGPGTRLTVL.

The genes are TRBV4-1 and TRBJ1-2; TRBD1 agrees at 7 bases. The CDR3 has 16 residues. Germline loops: CDR1 MGHRA, CDR2 YSYEKL. V dropped 0 bases and J dropped 4; count of bases not matched to a gene: 8. The CDR3 protein is CASSQEDRDSSYGYTF. CDR3 nucleotide sequence: TGCGCCAGCAGCCAAGAAGACCGGGACAGTTCCTATGGCTACACCTTC.

The chain joins TRBV28 to TRBJ2-7; no firm D call. CDR1 and CDR2 (germline): MDHEN, SYDVKM. The CDR3 length is 13 residues. The ends were cut back, 5 bases at V and 2 bases at J, with 10 bases in the middle. CDR3 DNA sequence: TGTGCCAGCAGTCCCCCCGTTACCTACGAGCAGTACTTC. This translates into CASSPPVTYEQYF. Using reference TRBV28 and TRBJ2-7 for the parts outside the CDR3, the full variable domain is DVKVTQSSRYLVKRTGEKVFLECVQDMDHENMFWYRQDPGLGLRLIYFSYDVKMKEKGDIPEGYSVSREKKERFSLILESASTNQTSMYLCASSPPVTYEQYFGPGTRLTVT.

V usage is TRBV4-3 and J usage is TRBJ2-4; 7 nucleotides agree with TRBD1. The CDR3 contains 16 residues. V lost 5 bases, J lost 4 bases, and 11 bases stayed unmatched. Germline CDR1 and CDR2: LGHNA and YSLEER. The CDR3 reads CASSISAGTAKNIQYF. The CDR3 nucleotides read TGCGCCAGCAGCATATCCGCCGGGACAGCAAAAAACATTCAGTACTTC.

Here the CDR3 reads CSASGQAAKNIQYF. The CDR3 DNA reads as TGCAGTGCTAGTGGCCAGGCTGCCAAAAACATTCAGTACTTC. The chain uses TRBV20-1 and TRBJ2-4; D unclear. CDR1 DFQATT and CDR2 SNEGSKA come from the germline V gene (reference sequence). The CDR3 runs to 14 residues. V dropped 3 bases and J dropped 1 base, with 10 bases sitting between them.

The chain is built from TRBV29-1 and TRBJ1-1; D ambiguous. Germline V lookup: CDR1 SQVTM, CDR2 ANQGSEA. The CDR3 runs 16 residues. V shed 0 bases and J shed 3 bases, with 17 bases lying between them. The CDR3 coding sequence is TGCAGCGTTGAAGATCTAAGTCCAGGAGGGTACACTGAAGCTTTCTTT. Encoded protein: CSVEDLSPGGYTEAFF.

This sequence joins TRBV7-2 and TRBJ2-7, with D perhaps matching TRBD1 (6 bases). The V and J ends lost 5 bases and 1 base respectively, with 15 bases between them. This CDR3 contains 15 residues. Germline V gene lookup returns CDR1 SGHTA and CDR2 FQGNSA. CDR3 in DNA: TGTGCCAGCAGCACGACGGACAGACAGTCCTACGAGCAGTACTTC. This gives the protein CASSTTDRQSYEQYF.

The rearrangement joins TRBV7-7 to TRBJ2-7; a possible D gene is TRBD2 (6 bases). V was trimmed by 5 bases and J by 2 bases, leaving 13 bases between them. This CDR3 has 14 residues. Looked up from germline, CDR1 is SSHAT and CDR2 is FNYEAQ (reference sequence). CDR3 residues: CASSTTPGAYEQYF. The CDR3 nucleotides are TGTGCCAGCAGCACCACCCCGGGGGCCTACGAGCAGTACTTC. Variable domain in full (rest from reference TRBV7-7 and TRBJ2-7): GAGVSQSPRYKVTKRGQDVTLRCDPISSHATLYWYQQALGQGPEFLTYFNYEAQPDKSGLPSDRFSAERPEGSISTLTIQRTEQRDSAMYRCASSTTPGAYEQYFGPGTRLTVT.

The chain links TRBV14 to TRBJ1-4, with 10 bases matching TRBD1. V shed 6 bases, J shed 4 bases, and the junction held 11 bases outside the gene matches. The CDR3 is 17 amino acids. Germline lookup yields CDR1 SGHDN and CDR2 FVKESK. The CDR3 coding sequence is TGTGCCAGCAGACAATACGACAGGGGGCGCGATAATGAAAAACTGTTTTTT. This translates into CASRQYDRGRDNEKLFF.

V usage is TRBV6-5 and J usage is TRBJ1-1; D ambiguous. Germline V gene data show CDR1 as MNHEY and CDR2 as SVGAGI. The CDR3 length is 14 residues. The V end was cut by 0 bases, the J end by 5 bases, with 10 bases between. CDR3 sequence: CASSYSGDGTEAFF. The CDR3 nucleotides are TGTGCCAGCAGTTACTCCGGGGATGGGACTGAAGCTTTCTTT.

The V call is TRBV6-5, the J call TRBJ1-3; D gene ambiguous. Trimming pared 6 bases from V and 0 bases from J, leaving 12 bases between. The CDR3 runs to 15 residues. Per the germline V gene, CDR1 is MNHEY and CDR2 is SVGAGI. In nucleotides, the CDR3 is TGTGCCAGCAGCCTCCCTGCGGTCTCTGGAAACACCATATATTTT. This encodes CASSLPAVSGNTIYF.

The chain employs TRBV19 and TRBJ1-1; weak D call: TRBD1 (6 bases). Germline values: CDR1 LNHDA, CDR2 SQIVND (reference sequence). The germline V and J ends were trimmed by 10 bases and 0 bases, with 21 bases remaining between them. The CDR3 covers 16 residues. The CDR3 nucleotides read TGTGCCACCCAGGGGCCTGGACAGCTTATGAACACTGAAGCTTTCTTT. Protein: CATQGPGQLMNTEAFF.

The rearrangement joins TRBV6-2 or TRBV6-3 to TRBJ1-3; D remains ambiguous. This CDR3 has 16 amino acids. Germline-derived CDR1 and CDR2 are MNHEY and SVGEGT. Trimming took off 2 bases at V and 0 bases at J, with 11 bases between the two ends. The CDR3 is CASSYTRDFSGNTIYF. Written as DNA, the CDR3 is TGTGCCAGCAGTTACACGAGGGATTTCTCTGGAAACACCATATATTTT.

J is TRBJ2-7 and V is TRBV28, with D tentatively TRBD2 (5 bases). Germline CDR1 and CDR2: MDHEN and SYDVKM. The CDR3 is made up of 12 amino acids. Trimming cost V 6 bases and J 2 bases, with 8 bases left between them. The CDR3 DNA sequence: TGTGCCAGCAGGGGAGCCCCCTACGAGCAGTACTTC. Translation: CASRGAPYEQYF.